Following are 28 T cell receptor beta chains from one sample sequenced in a study of cytomegalovirus exposure and HLA in healthy donors. This PCR relied on a set of 60 Vbeta primers and 13 Jbeta primers. The method was immunoSEQ multiplex PCR; TCRdb's version includes in-frame clones alone and lacks a portion of them. Of 110,000 to 150,000 clones listed, approximately 80% are singletons. Input material: PBMCs. The source of these receptors is a male donor in good health and CMV-seronegative.

The genes are TRBV7-2 and TRBJ2-1; D gene ambiguous. The CDR3 is made up of 12 amino acids. The germline V gene has CDR1 SGHTA and CDR2 FQGNSA. V dropped 4 bases and J dropped 6 bases, with 7 bases sitting between them. The CDR3 DNA reads as TGTGCCAGCAGCTCCCCCGGCAATGAGCAGTTCTTC. Residues: CASSSPGNEQFF. The full variable domain, in which reference TRBV7-2 and TRBJ2-1 provide the parts outside the CDR3, is GAGVSQSPSNKVTEKGKDVELRCDPISGHTALYWYRQSLGQGLEFLIYFQGNSAPDKSGLPSDRFSAERTGGSVSTLTIQRTQQEDSAVYLCASSSPGNEQFFGPGTRLTVL.

This clone was found once. The J gene is TRBJ2-3, the V gene TRBV7-2; D remains unclear. CDR1 and CDR2 (germline): SGHTA, FQGNSA. V was clipped by 3 bases and J by 1 base, with 8 bases between them. The CDR3 spans 14 residues. Written as DNA, the CDR3 is TGTGCCAGCAGCTTCGGGTGGGGCACAGATACGCAGTATTTT. Its translation is CASSFGWGTDTQYF.

This chain uses TRBV7-9 with TRBJ1-3; perhaps TRBD1 as D (5 bases). The CDR3 is 14 residues long. V was clipped by 4 bases and J by 4 bases, with 11 bases between them. CDR1 is SEHNR, CDR2 FQNEAQ, per germline (reference sequence). Here the CDR3 DNA reads TGTGCCAGCAGCTCTAGGACACTCGGAAACACCATATATTTT. Its translation is CASSSRTLGNTIYF.

This chain connects TRBV7-9 to TRBJ2-7; TRBD2 matches 10 bases. The CDR3 is 15 residues long. In germline, CDR1 is SEHNR, CDR2 FQNEAQ (reference sequence). V was pared by 0 bases and J by 5 bases, with 4 bases of the junction left unmatched. The CDR3 sequence: CASSLALAGDHEQYF. Here the CDR3 DNA reads TGTGCCAGCAGCTTAGCGCTAGCGGGAGACCACGAGCAGTACTTC.

On this clone itself: At one end, the junction sequence differs from germline, possibly due to a read error. The chain is built from TRBV7-9 and TRBJ2-7; 9 nucleotides align to TRBD1. This CDR3 comprises 14 residues. Germline CDR1 SEHNR, CDR2 FQNEAQ (reference sequence). This chain's CDR3 is CSSSLDRGTREQYF. The CDR3 coding sequence is TGTTCCAGCAGCTTAGACAGGGGGACGCGGGAGCAGTACTTC.

This chain links TRBV7-9 with TRBJ2-2, with TRBD2 matching over 7 bases. The V segment lost 6 bases and the J segment 7 bases; nucleotides outside the gene matches: 8. Germline loops: CDR1 SEHNR, CDR2 FQNEAQ (reference sequence). CDR3 length: 14 amino acids. The CDR3 here is CASSSAGGNGELFF. The CDR3 DNA is TGTGCCAGCAGTTCGGCCGGGGGGAACGGGGAGCTGTTTTTT.

V usage is TRBV6-5 and J usage is TRBJ1-2; 9 bases match TRBD1. Germline V gene data show CDR1 as MNHEY and CDR2 as SVGAGI. This CDR3 has 12 amino acids. The ends lost 10 bases at V and 4 bases at J; junction bases unmatched: 4. The CDR3 DNA reads as TGTGCCACCACAGGGGGCATCTATGGCTACACCTTC. Translated, it gives CATTGGIYGYTF.

The chain uses TRBV6-5 and TRBJ2-3, with D hard to call. Germline CDR1 and CDR2: MNHEY and SVGAGI. This CDR3 contains 11 residues. With 10 bases removed from V and 1 base from J, the gap between germline ends came to 6 bases. CDR3 sequence (DNA): TGTGCCACGAGCCGCACAGATACGCAGTATTTT. Translated, it gives CATSRTDTQYF.

In its sample, this clone was seen a few times. The chain recombines TRBV7-3 with TRBJ1-2, with a weak D call TRBD1 (6 bases). Germline V lookup: CDR1 SGHTA, CDR2 FQGTGA. The V end was cut by 6 bases, the J end by 2 bases, with 10 bases between. The CDR3 spans 13 residues. This CDR3 reads CASSLQGNYGYTF. As DNA, the CDR3 is TGTGCCAGCAGTCTGCAGGGGAACTATGGCTACACCTTC. Full variable domain (missing parts from reference TRBV7-3 and TRBJ1-2): GAGVSQTPSNKVTEKGKYVELRCDPISGHTALYWYRQSLGQGPEFLIYFQGTGAADDSGLPNDRFFAVRPEGSVSTLKIQRTERGDSAVYLCASSLQGNYGYTFGSGTRLTVV.

This chain joins TRBV18 and TRBJ2-7; tentatively, D is TRBD2 (5 bases). With 0 bases removed from V and 2 bases from J, the gap between germline ends came to 11 bases. CDR1 and CDR2 (germline): KGHSH, LQKENI. This CDR3 contains 15 residues. The CDR3 DNA reads as TGTGCCAGCTCACCACCGGAGGAACACCCCTACGAGCAGTACTTC. Protein product: CASSPPEEHPYEQYF. Supplemented by reference TRBV18 and TRBJ2-7, the full variable domain reads NAGVMQNPRHLVRRRGQEARLRCSPMKGHSHVYWYRQLPEEGLKFMVYLQKENIIDESGMPKERFSAEFPKEGPSILRIQQVVRGDSAAYFCASSPPEEHPYEQYFGPGTRLTVT.

V and J are TRBV4-2 and TRBJ2-2; 11 bases match TRBD1. The germline V gene has CDR1 LGHNA and CDR2 YNFKEQ. The ends lost 4 bases at V and 4 bases at J; junction bases unmatched: 2. The CDR3 consists of 15 residues. The DNA of the CDR3 is TGTGCCAGCAGCCGGACAGGGGGCATCACCGGGGAGCTGTTTTTT. It codes for CASSRTGGITGELFF.

V gene TRBV5-8 combines with J gene TRBJ2-3; weak D call: TRBD2 (7 bases). Per germline, CDR1 SGHTS and CDR2 YDEGEE. The CDR3 spans 16 residues. Trimming took 0 bases from V and 4 from J, leaving 15 bases between them. The DNA of the CDR3 is TGTGCCAGCAGCTTGGGCCGTCGCGGGGGCGCAGATACGCAGTATTTT. Protein product: CASSLGRRGGADTQYF.

V usage is TRBV5-1 and J usage is TRBJ2-7, with 13 bases matching TRBD2. Germline V gene data show CDR1 as SGHRS and CDR2 as YFSETQ. Unmatched junction bases numbered 7, after V lost 3 bases and J lost 7 bases. The CDR3 has 15 amino acids. The CDR3 DNA reads as TGCGCCAGCAGCTCCGGACTAGCGGGAGAGGGGGAGCAGTACTTC. Amino acids: CASSSGLAGEGEQYF.

CDR3 residues: CASRETGYESGNTIYF. In DNA form, the CDR3 reads TGTGCCAGCAGAGAGACGGGGTACGAGTCTGGAAACACCATATATTTT. This chain links TRBV28 with TRBJ1-3, with D unresolved. CDR1 MDHEN and CDR2 SYDVKM come from the germline V gene. V shed 6 bases and J shed 1 base, with 16 bases lying between them. CDR3 length: 16 residues.

About this clone itself: The sample contains more than one DNA sequence encoding this CDR3. The chain joins TRBV7-3 to TRBJ2-1; 8 nucleotides line up with TRBD1. The V and J ends lost 4 bases and 5 bases, in that order; junction bases with no gene match: 4. CDR3 length equals 14 residues. CDR1 and CDR2 from the germline V gene are SGHTA and FQGTGA. CDR3 region: CASSSRTGNNEQFF. As DNA, the CDR3 is TGTGCCAGCAGCTCCAGGACAGGGAACAATGAGCAGTTCTTC.

The chain couples TRBV29-1 to TRBJ2-2; TRBD1 matches 9 bases. The CDR3 length is 15 residues. In germline, CDR1 is SQVTM, CDR2 ANQGSEA. V trimming: 7 bases; J trimming: 5 bases; junction bases outside the gene matches: 11. CDR3 coding DNA: TGCAGCGCACACCTACAGGGGGCGGGGACCGGGGAGCTGTTTTTT. Translation gives CSAHLQGAGTGELFF.

The V gene is TRBV4-1, the J gene TRBJ1-4; perhaps TRBD1 as D (5 bases). The V end was cut by 4 bases, the J end by 11 bases, with 17 bases between. This CDR3 is 14 amino acids long. Germline V gene lookup returns CDR1 MGHRA and CDR2 YSYEKL. CDR3 DNA: TGCGCCAGCAGCCTCCCGGTTTCAGGGAAGAAACTGTTTTTT. It codes for CASSLPVSGKKLFF.

The J gene is TRBJ2-1, the V gene TRBV5-1; weak D call: TRBD1 (6 bases). This CDR3 contains 14 residues. Trimming pared 0 bases from V and 5 bases from J, leaving 9 bases between. Germline CDR1 SGHRS, CDR2 YFSETQ. The CDR3 DNA reads as TGCGCCAGCAGCTTGGGCAGGGGTGACAATGAGCAGTTCTTC. Protein sequence: CASSLGRGDNEQFF.

The genes are TRBV29-1 and TRBJ2-3; TRBD2 matches 7 bases. Germline values: CDR1 SQVTM, CDR2 ANQGSEA. This CDR3 comprises 14 residues. V was clipped by 2 bases and J by 4 bases; unmatched bases: 6. The CDR3 nucleotides read TGCAGCGTTGAACGAGGACTAGGTCCAGATACGCAGTATTTT. This encodes CSVERGLGPDTQYF.

A few counts support this clone. The V gene is TRBV7-8, the J gene TRBJ2-7, with 13 bases matching TRBD2. The CDR3 spans 15 residues. Germline V lookup: CDR1 SGHVS, CDR2 FQNEAQ. V dropped 5 bases and J dropped 4; count of bases not matched to a gene: 5. The CDR3 region has the DNA TGTGCCAGCAGCCAGGGACTAGCGGGAACTTACGAGCAGTACTTC. Translation gives CASSQGLAGTYEQYF. Drawing the rest from reference TRBV7-8 and TRBJ2-7, the complete variable domain is GAGVSQSPRYKVAKRGQDVALRCDPISGHVSLFWYQQALGQGPEFLTYFQNEAQLDKSGLPSDRFFAERPEGSVSTLKIQRTQQEDSAVYLCASSQGLAGTYEQYFGPGTRLTVT.

This clone came up a few times. The CDR3 DNA reads as TGTGCCAGCAGTTTATTTGGGATTGGACAGGGAACGGGGACCGGGGAGCTGTTTTTT. The encoded protein is CASSLFGIGQGTGTGELFF. The chain employs TRBV28 and TRBJ2-2, with TRBD1 matching 8 bases. In germline, CDR1 is MDHEN, CDR2 SYDVKM. The CDR3 is made up of 19 amino acids. After removal of 1 base from V and 5 bases from J, the junction contained 15 bases not matched to a gene.

The chain uses TRBV2 and TRBJ1-6, with TRBD1 matching 7 bases. This CDR3 has 17 amino acids. Per germline, CDR1 SNHLY and CDR2 FYNNEI. With V trimmed by 3 bases and J by 7 bases, 12 bases remained unmatched. CDR3 sequence reads: CASSDQGVELGNSPLHF. CDR3 bases: TGTGCCAGCAGTGACCAGGGGGTAGAACTTGGGAATTCACCCCTCCACTTT.

The chain employs TRBV6-1 and TRBJ2-1; TRBD2 is a possible D gene (5 bases). Germline V gives CDR1 MNHNS, CDR2 SASEGT. The CDR3 sequence is 14 residues long. Trimming took 8 bases from V and 7 from J, leaving 18 bases between them. The CDR3 DNA is TGTGCCAGCCAGACGACGGACTCCCGGAATGAGCAGTTCTTC. Translating gives CASQTTDSRNEQFF.

The J gene is TRBJ1-1, the V gene TRBV5-8; 8 positions match TRBD1. This CDR3 has 14 amino acids. The V and J ends lost 3 bases and 4 bases, in that order; junction bases with no gene match: 5. Germline V CDR1 and CDR2: SGHTS, YDEGEE. CDR3 region: CASSWKTGGTEAFF. The DNA for the CDR3 is TGTGCCAGCAGCTGGAAAACAGGGGGCACTGAAGCTTTCTTT.

The rearrangement uses TRBV29-1 and TRBJ2-3; D is possibly TRBD1 (7 bases). From germline, CDR1 is SQVTM and CDR2 ANQGSEA. The CDR3 is made up of 15 amino acids. With 4 bases removed from V and 9 bases from J, the gap between germline ends came to 23 bases. The CDR3 bases are TGCAGCGTTGTAGAGGACTCCACCAGGGGGGAGACGCAGTATTTT. Translating it yields CSVVEDSTRGETQYF.

The CDR3, as DNA: TGTGCCAGCAGTGAAGTTGGATCTGTCGGAACCCAGGGTGGCTACACCTTC. It codes for CASSEVGSVGTQGGYTF. J is TRBJ1-2 and V is TRBV6-1; D possibly corresponds to TRBD1 (5 bases). This CDR3 comprises 17 residues. The ends were cut back, 1 base at V and 7 bases at J, with 22 bases in the middle. Germline lookup yields CDR1 MNHNS and CDR2 SASEGT.

Only a few counts were recorded for this clone. The chain is built from TRBV5-1 and TRBJ2-5, with a tentative D call TRBD1 (5 bases). V shed 5 bases and J shed 4 bases, with 6 bases lying between them. The germline CDR1 and CDR2 sequences are SGHRS and YFSETQ. The CDR3 is made up of 11 amino acids. This CDR3 reads CASRQGETQYF. In nucleotides, the CDR3 is TGCGCCAGCAGGCAGGGAGAGACCCAGTACTTC. The full variable domain, rest sourced from reference TRBV5-1 and TRBJ2-5, is KAGVTQTPRYLIKTRGQQVTLSCSPISGHRSVSWYQQTPGQGLQFLFEYFSETQRNKGNFPGRFSGRQFSNSRSEMNVSTLELGDSALYLCASRQGETQYFGPGTRLLVL.

The V gene is TRBV15, the J gene TRBJ2-6; TRBD1 is a possible D gene (6 bases). Trimming stripped 0 bases from V and 4 bases from J, with 13 bases between. The germline V gene has CDR1 LNHNV and CDR2 YYDKDF (reference sequence). The CDR3 runs to 17 residues. The CDR3 is CATSRETGLFGANVLTF. Here the CDR3 DNA reads TGTGCCACCAGCAGAGAAACAGGGTTATTCGGGGCCAACGTCCTGACTTTC.